The clone carrying this T cell receptor (beta chain) was recorded a few times. Its antigen is still unknown. The data belong to a study of T-cell memory formation after mild COVID-19. Amplification by 5'RACE using constant-segment primers produced TCR alpha and TCR beta cDNA libraries that carried sample barcodes and UMIs. TCRdb reanalysed the 5' RACE reads using MiXCR and keeps one entry per CDR3 protein. The repertoire holds 100,000 to 150,000 distinct CDR3 sequences, with about 18% as singletons. Regarding the study as a whole: In pre-infection memory, a portion of responding clones appeared, which suggested that cross-reactive memory joined.

This receptor was taken from a young man who had mild COVID-19 (a few samples of this study predate the infection). Cell type and time point are not known. What was sequenced was PBMCs or a T cell subset sorted from them (not recorded which).

The CDR3 here is CASSASGSTDTQYF. The CDR3 DNA sequence: TGTGCCAGCAGCGCGAGCGGGTCCACAGATACGCAGTATTTT. This chain connects TRBV9 to TRBJ2-3, with a tentative D call TRBD2 (6 bases). The length of the CDR3 is 14 residues. Germline V gives CDR1 SGDLS, CDR2 YYNGEE. V shed 3 bases and J shed 2 bases, with 10 bases lying between them.